What follows are 32 T cell receptor beta chains derived from one specimen sequenced in a study of T-cell memory formation after mild COVID-19. TCRdb passed the 5' RACE reads through MiXCR, listing each CDR3 protein once. Of roughly 120,000 distinct CDR3 sequences in the sample, about 24% are singletons; the top ten hold 40% to 50%. Sample: PBMCs or a T cell subset sorted from them (not recorded which). Receptor source: a man between 18 and 35 years old who had mild COVID-19 (a few samples of this study predate the infection). Cell type and time point are not known.

The chain carries TRBV7-9 and TRBJ1-4; D ambiguous. The CDR3 sequence is 14 residues long. Germline V gene lookup returns CDR1 SEHNR and CDR2 FQNEAQ (reference sequence). Trimming removed 4 bases at V and 0 bases at J, with 6 bases between. CDR3 DNA: TGTGCCAGCAGCTGGGTCTCAACTAATGAAAAACTGTTTTTT. As protein: CASSWVSTNEKLFF.

In its sample, this clonotype was seen many times. The chain combines TRBV4-3 with TRBJ2-3; a possible D gene is TRBD2 (6 bases). Germline values: CDR1 LGHNA, CDR2 YSLEER. V lost 5 bases to trimming and J lost 4 bases, with 13 bases between them. The CDR3 covers 14 residues. The CDR3 coding sequence is TGCGCCAGCAGCTCGGGACGGGAGCCAGATACGCAGTATTTT. Translation gives CASSSGREPDTQYF.

The V gene is TRBV4-3, the J gene TRBJ2-3; D not resolved. Germline CDR1 is LGHNA and CDR2 is YSLEER. Trimming removed 4 bases from V and 0 bases from J, with 8 bases in between. The CDR3 runs 14 residues. The CDR3 region has the DNA TGCGCCAGCAGCCGCGGACCTAGCACAGATACGCAGTATTTT. Protein: CASSRGPSTDTQYF.

The chain couples TRBV7-6 to TRBJ2-1; the match to TRBD2 covers 8 bases. The CDR3 totals 16 residues. The germline CDR1 and CDR2 sequences are SGHVS and FNYEAQ. Trimming took 4 bases from V and 4 from J; bases not matched to a gene: 9. The CDR3 DNA follows: TGTGCCAGCAGCTACGGGACTAGACCTACTTACAATGAGCAGTTCTTC. Protein product: CASSYGTRPTYNEQFF. Full variable domain (remainder filled in from reference TRBV7-6 and TRBJ2-1): GAGVSQSPRYKVTKRGQDVALRCDPISGHVSLYWYRQALGQGPEFLTYFNYEAQQDKSGLPNDRFSAERPEGSISTLTIQRTEQRDSAMYRCASSYGTRPTYNEQFFGPGTRLTVL.

This clonotype turned up a few times. This chain joins TRBV29-1 and TRBJ2-3; no reliable D call. CDR3 length: 14 amino acids. V dropped 6 bases and J dropped 1 base, with 14 bases sitting between them. In germline, CDR1 is SQVTM, CDR2 ANQGSEA. The CDR3 region has the DNA TGCAGCGTCATGGCAGCGCCCGGCACAGATACGCAGTATTTT. This translates into CSVMAAPGTDTQYF.

In its sample, this clonotype was seen many times. The chain joins TRBV20-1 to TRBJ2-1; TRBD1 is a possible D gene (6 bases). The CDR3 totals 14 residues. From germline, CDR1 is DFQATT and CDR2 SNEGSKA (reference sequence). Deletions cut 6 bases from V and 1 base from J, with 13 bases between. The CDR3 region is CSATGNWSYNEQFF. The CDR3 region has the DNA TGCAGTGCCACAGGGAACTGGTCCTACAATGAGCAGTTCTTC.

In this sample, this clonotype turned up a few times. This chain's CDR3 is CASTQREADRTEAFF. In nucleotides, the CDR3 is TGTGCCAGCACGCAGAGGGAGGCGGATAGGACTGAAGCTTTCTTT. V and J are TRBV27 and TRBJ1-1; no clear D. The CDR3 extends over 15 amino acids. Germline assignment: CDR1 MNHEY and CDR2 SMNVEV (reference sequence). Trimming cost V 7 bases and J 5 bases, with 20 bases left between them.

This clonotype was seen more than once but under ten times. This rearrangement joins TRBV6-6 to TRBJ2-2, with TRBD2 identical over 7 bases. J lost 4 bases, V lost 2 bases, and 7 bases had no gene match. CDR1 is MNHNY, CDR2 SVGAGI, per germline (reference sequence). The CDR3 consists of 16 residues. The CDR3 nucleotides are TGTGCCAGCAGTTACCCCGGACTAGAGGGCACCGGGGAGCTGTTTTTT. This sequence encodes CASSYPGLEGTGELFF.

The CDR3 bases are TGTGCCAGCAGCTTGTACGACAGGGCTACAGATACGCAGTATTTT. Translated: CASSLYDRATDTQYF. J is TRBJ2-3 and V is TRBV7-2, with 7 bases lining up with TRBD1. The CDR3 runs to 15 residues. V lost 3 bases to trimming and J lost 3 bases; unmatched junction nucleotides: 6. Germline lookup yields CDR1 SGHTA and CDR2 FQGNSA.

The chain recombines TRBV6-1 with TRBJ2-7; 7 bases fit TRBD1. Germline values: CDR1 MNHNS, CDR2 SASEGT. V shed 6 bases and J 6 bases; nucleotides not matched to a gene: 11. The CDR3 length is 14 residues. The CDR3 DNA reads as TGTGCCAGCAGACCTAAGGGTGGGACAGCCGAGCAGTACGTC. The encoded protein is CASRPKGGTAEQYV.

Many counts were recorded for this clonotype. This CDR3 reads CASSEYRQNTEAFF. The CDR3, as DNA: TGTGCCAGCAGTGAATATAGACAGAACACTGAAGCTTTCTTT. The chain employs TRBV25-1 and TRBJ1-1; D is unresolved. The V gene's germline CDR1 is MGHDK and CDR2 SYGVNS. V was pared by 0 bases and J by 1 base, with 6 bases between. The CDR3 length is 14 residues. Full variable domain (rest looked up from reference TRBV25-1 and TRBJ1-1): EADIYQTPRYLVIGTGKKITLECSQTMGHDKMYWYQQDPGMELHLIHYSYGVNSTEKGDLSSESTVSRIRTEHFPLTLESARPSHTSQYLCASSEYRQNTEAFFGQGTRLTVV.

This clonotype has a handful of counts. This chain joins TRBV15 and TRBJ1-2; D not resolved. Looked up from germline, CDR1 is LNHNV and CDR2 is YYDKDF (reference sequence). Trimming took off 2 bases at V and 4 bases at J, with 14 bases between the two ends. The CDR3 loop spans 15 amino acids. As DNA, the CDR3 is TGTGCCACCAGCAGACCTAGCAGGCAGTTCTATGGCTACACCTTC. It codes for CATSRPSRQFYGYTF.

V usage is TRBV27 and J usage is TRBJ2-7; no clear D gene. The length of the CDR3 is 14 residues. Trimming left V 3 bases short and J 7 bases short, with 16 bases between. The germline gives CDR1 MNHEY, CDR2 SMNVEV (reference sequence). The CDR3 DNA reads TGTGCCAGCAGTTTCGCCGGCTTGCTAGGGGAGCAGTACTTC. Protein sequence: CASSFAGLLGEQYF.

V and J are TRBV7-9 and TRBJ1-6, with a weak D call TRBD1 (6 bases). The V gene lost 3 bases and the J gene lost 7 bases, with 13 bases spanning the gap. CDR1 is SEHNR, CDR2 FQNEAQ, per germline (reference sequence). The CDR3 covers 15 residues. The CDR3 here is CASSFGQGMNSPLHF. The CDR3 DNA sequence: TGTGCCAGCAGCTTTGGGCAGGGGATGAATTCACCCCTCCACTTT.

This clonotype showed up just a few times. The chain employs TRBV5-4 and TRBJ2-1; tentative D call: TRBD1 (5 bases). CDR1 is SGHNT and CDR2 is YYREEE in the germline V gene (reference sequence). The V end lost 3 bases, the J end lost 6 bases, and 13 bases lay between the germline ends. CDR3 length: 14 residues. The DNA of the CDR3 is TGTGCCAGCAGCTGGGCAGGGAATCCCAATGAGCAGTTCTTC. It is translated as CASSWAGNPNEQFF.

This clonotype has a handful of counts. This chain connects TRBV6-1 to TRBJ2-1; 9 positions agree with TRBD1. This CDR3 is 14 amino acids long. V lost 5 bases and J lost 8; bases outside the gene matches: 7. Germline CDR1 and CDR2: MNHNS and SASEGT. The CDR3 DNA reads as TGTGCCAGCAGTTCTCGGACAGGGGTCCATGAGCAGTTCTTC. It codes for CASSSRTGVHEQFF.

This clonotype was seen only a few times. The chain joins TRBV11-2 to TRBJ2-7; TRBD2 is a possible D gene (5 bases). The CDR3 covers 16 residues. Trimming shortened V by 1 base and J by 2 bases, and 15 bases separated the two germline ends. Germline CDR1 SGHAT, CDR2 FQNNGV. DNA for the CDR3: TGTGCCAGCAGCTTAGGGGGATGGACTGAGACCTACGAGCAGTACTTC. Protein sequence: CASSLGGWTETYEQYF.

This chain links TRBV12-3 or TRBV12-4 with TRBJ2-7, with TRBD1 as a possible D gene (5 bases). The CDR3 runs 12 residues. V lost 3 bases and J lost 4, with 7 bases in between. Here the CDR3 reads CASSLGRYEQYV. In DNA, the CDR3 is TGTGCCAGCAGTTTGGGGCGATACGAGCAGTACGTC.

The sample holds a few counts of this clonotype. The CDR3 is CASTGGANTGELFF. The DNA of the CDR3 is TGTGCCAGCACAGGTGGAGCGAACACCGGGGAGCTGTTTTTT. The chain carries TRBV6-5 and TRBJ2-2; D is uncertain. This CDR3 spans 14 amino acids. Trimming stripped 7 bases from V and 0 bases from J, with 9 bases between. Germline V CDR1 and CDR2: MNHEY, SVGAGI.

The chain is built from TRBV12-3 or TRBV12-4 and TRBJ2-2, with D maybe TRBD1 (6 bases). The V gene lost 4 bases and the J gene lost 7 bases, with 10 bases spanning the gap. The CDR3 is made up of 13 amino acids. CDR3 nucleotide sequence: TGTGCCAGCAGTTCCCAGGGGCGCGGGGAGCTGTTTTTT. Translation: CASSSQGRGELFF.

This clonotype showed up just a few times. The chain links TRBV6-2 or TRBV6-3 to TRBJ2-1, with 10 positions matching TRBD2. There are 15 residues in the CDR3. After removal of 6 bases from V and 7 bases from J, the junction contained 9 bases not matched to a gene. Germline lookup yields CDR1 MNHEY and CDR2 SVGEGT. This CDR3 reads CASRTLAGGGNEQFF. The CDR3 DNA sequence: TGTGCCAGCAGAACCTTAGCGGGGGGAGGGAATGAGCAGTTCTTC.

The chain couples TRBV7-2 to TRBJ2-2; TRBD2 agrees at 8 bases. The CDR3 is made up of 17 amino acids. Germline V gene sequence: CDR1 SGHTA, CDR2 FQGNSA. Trimming removed 1 base from V and 1 base from J; junction bases left unmatched: 5. In DNA, the CDR3 is TGTGCCAGCAGCTTAGGGTTAGCGGGGCAGAACACCGGGGAGCTGTTTTTT. Protein: CASSLGLAGQNTGELFF.

The gene calls are TRBV7-9 and TRBJ1-6, with D perhaps matching TRBD1 (5 bases). The length of the CDR3 is 14 residues. The germline V gene has CDR1 SEHNR and CDR2 FQNEAQ (reference sequence). V was trimmed by 0 bases and J by 10 bases, leaving 10 bases between them. In DNA, the CDR3 is TGTGCCAGCAGCTTAGCGGCAGGGCGATCACCCCTCCACTTT. Its protein product is CASSLAAGRSPLHF.

The CDR3 region is CASSPSSGAGQPQHF. DNA of the CDR3: TGTGCCAGCAGCCCCTCATCGGGGGCGGGTCAGCCCCAGCATTTT. J is TRBJ1-5 and V is TRBV7-2, with D perhaps TRBD1 (6 bases). Germline CDR1 SGHTA, CDR2 FQGNSA. V was cut by 5 bases and J by 6 bases, with 17 bases left in between. The CDR3 consists of 15 residues. The full variable domain, with the rest looked up from reference TRBV7-2 and TRBJ1-5, is GAGVSQSPSNKVTEKGKDVELRCDPISGHTALYWYRQSLGQGLEFLIYFQGNSAPDKSGLPSDRFSAERTGGSVSTLTIQRTQQEDSAVYLCASSPSSGAGQPQHFGDGTRLSIL.

This clonotype was counted only a few times. The genes are TRBV7-6 and TRBJ2-6; D gene unclear. CDR3 size: 17 residues. V was cut by 5 bases and J by 0 bases, with 14 bases left in between. Germline lookup yields CDR1 SGHVS and CDR2 FNYEAQ. The CDR3 loop reads CASSPQVGISGANVLTF. CDR3 in DNA: TGTGCCAGCAGCCCGCAAGTGGGTATCTCTGGGGCCAACGTCCTGACTTTC.

The chain has TRBV5-1 and TRBJ2-3, with D perhaps TRBD1 or TRBD2 (5 bases each). V lost 4 bases and J lost 4, with 22 bases in between. Germline CDR1 reads SGHRS; CDR2 reads YFSETQ. The CDR3 covers 17 residues. In DNA, the CDR3 is TGCGCCAGCAGCCCGGGACGGGTGAGGGGATCCGCAGATACGCAGTATTTT. This encodes CASSPGRVRGSADTQYF.

J is TRBJ1-2 and V is TRBV5-1; TRBD1 matches at 9 bases. Trimming took 0 bases from V and 7 from J; bases not matched to a gene: 10. Germline lookup yields CDR1 SGHRS and CDR2 YFSETQ. This CDR3 has 16 residues. Written as DNA, the CDR3 is TGCGCCAGCAGCTTGGTTGGACAGGGGTCTTTCGGTGGCTACACCTTC. It is translated as CASSLVGQGSFGGYTF.

The gene calls are TRBV5-6 and TRBJ1-1, with a tentative D call TRBD1 (5 bases). Trimming left V 2 bases short and J 3 bases short, with 11 bases between. CDR3 length: 14 residues. From germline, CDR1 is SGHDT and CDR2 YYEEEE. Here the CDR3 reads CASSFERGDTEAFF. CDR3 coding DNA: TGTGCCAGCAGCTTCGAAAGGGGAGACACTGAAGCTTTCTTT.

The chain uses TRBV4-1 and TRBJ2-3, with D unresolved. Trimming took 0 bases from V and 1 from J, leaving 11 bases between them. Germline values: CDR1 MGHRA, CDR2 YSYEKL. This CDR3 is 16 amino acids long. The CDR3 nucleotides read TGCGCCAGCAGCCAAGAGCTAGTTGGCGGCACAGATACGCAGTATTTT. The encoded protein is CASSQELVGGTDTQYF.

This clonotype was seen more than once but under ten times. This chain connects TRBV12-3 or TRBV12-4 to TRBJ2-3, with D possibly being TRBD1 (5 bases). V was cut by 5 bases and J by 3 bases, with 15 bases left in between. CDR3 length: 15 residues. CDR3 DNA: TGTGCCAGCAGTCCACGTACAGGTTGGACAGATACGCAGTATTTT. This codes for CASSPRTGWTDTQYF.

This chain links TRBV11-2 with TRBJ2-7; 7 nucleotides align to TRBD2. In germline, CDR1 is SGHAT, CDR2 FQNNGV. The CDR3 has 14 amino acids. V shed 5 bases, J shed 1 base, and the junction held 5 bases outside the gene matches. CDR3 region: CASSAGLPSYEQYF. The CDR3, as DNA: TGTGCCAGCAGCGCGGGACTACCTTCCTACGAGCAGTACTTC. The full variable domain, with the rest looked up from reference TRBV11-2 and TRBJ2-7, is EAGVAQSPRYKIIEKRQSVAFWCNPISGHATLYWYQQILGQGPKLLIQFQNNGVVDDSQLPKDRFSAERLKGVDSTLKIQPAKLEDSAVYLCASSAGLPSYEQYFGPGTRLTVT.

This clonotype was seen a handful of times. The V gene is TRBV29-1, the J gene TRBJ2-7, with D maybe TRBD2 (5 bases). CDR3 length equals 13 residues. From germline, CDR1 is SQVTM and CDR2 ANQGSEA. V lost 1 base to trimming and J lost 4 bases, with 11 bases between them. CDR3 DNA sequence: TGCAGCGTTGAAGTTCCGTCGGGATACGAGCAGTACTTC. The encoded protein is CSVEVPSGYEQYF.